Listed below are T cell receptor beta chains from one sample, sequenced in a study of PD-1 blockade in classical Hodgkin lymphoma. The table came from immunoSEQ multiplex PCR; TCRdb's copy has only in-frame clones and leaves some out. The sample has 27,000 or so clones; around 80% are singletons. Sequencing was performed on CD4+ T cells from blood, taken at baseline. The receptors here all came from a human donor with classical Hodgkin lymphoma. Each CDR3 is given with its conserved first and last residue. The D gene is left open where the match is weak. The size of a clone is reported for some rows only, either as once, few or many, or as a class for expanded clones.

TRBD2	TRBV7-2	-	TRBJ2-7	CASSSTSGTSYEQYF	TGTGCCAGCAGCTCAACTTCCGGGACTAGCTACGAGCAGTACTTC
-	TRBV4-3	-	TRBJ1-2	CASSQEGGRGGYTF	TGCGCCAGCAGCCAAGAAGGGGGGCGGGGTGGCTACACCTTC
-	TRBV19	-	TRBJ2-1	CASSIRDYNEQFF	TGTGCCAGTAGTATCAGGGACTACAATGAGCAGTTCTTC
-	TRBV11-1	-	TRBJ1-4	CASCRTTNEKLFF	TGTGCCAGCTGCAGGACAACTAATGAAAAACTGTTTTTT
TRBD1	TRBV19	-	TRBJ1-4	CASKSRDRNEKLFF	TGTGCCAGTAAGAGCCGGGACAGGAATGAAAAACTGTTTTTT
-	TRBV5-6	-	TRBJ2-2	CASSSMGDTGELFF	TGTGCCAGCAGCTCGATGGGGGATACCGGGGAGCTGTTTTTT
-	TRBV19	once	TRBJ1-3	CASISQRTLNTIYF	TGTGCCAGTATCAGCCAGCGGACCCTAAACACCATATATTTT
-	TRBV10-1	-	TRBJ2-3	CASSVWTGIGGTDTQYF	TGCGCCAGCAGTGTCTGGACGGGGATCGGCGGCACAGATACGCAGTATTTT
-	TRBV30	-	TRBJ1-4	CAWSAPGVVGEKLFF	TGTGCCTGGAGTGCCCCGGGAGTGGTGGGGGAAAAACTGTTTTTT
-	TRBV6-5	-	TRBJ2-1	CASSYPQEEQFF	TGTGCCAGCAGTTACCCCCAGGAGGAGCAGTTCTTC
TRBD1	TRBV29-1	-	TRBJ1-1	CSVDHRGNTEAFF	TGCAGCGTTGACCACAGGGGGAACACTGAAGCTTTCTTT
-	TRBV6-6	-	TRBJ2-1	CASNTPGGNEQFF	TGTGCCAGCAACACACCTGGGGGCAATGAGCAGTTCTTC
-	TRBV30	-	TRBJ1-3	CAWSVRISGNTIYF	TGTGCCTGGAGTGTACGGATCTCTGGAAACACCATATATTTT
-	TRBV11-2	-	TRBJ1-2	CASSLDSGINYGYTF	TGTGCCAGCAGCTTAGATTCAGGGATCAACTATGGCTACACCTTC
-	TRBV27	-	TRBJ2-7	CASSSLGHSYEQYF	TGTGCCAGCAGTTCCTTAGGTCACTCCTACGAGCAGTACTTC
-	TRBV20-1	-	TRBJ2-1	CSASWSNEQFF	TGCAGTGCTAGTTGGAGTAATGAGCAGTTCTTC
TRBD1	TRBV2	-	TRBJ2-7	CASSFGTGPYEQYF	TGTGCCAGCAGTTTTGGGACAGGCCCCTACGAGCAGTACTTC
TRBD1	TRBV27	-	TRBJ1-1	CATRGRGYTEAFF	TGTGCCACCAGGGGGCGCGGGTACACTGAAGCTTTCTTT
-	TRBV15	-	TRBJ2-7	CATSRDQVDSFYEQYF	TGTGCCACCAGCAGAGATCAGGTGGACAGTTTCTACGAGCAGTACTTC
-	TRBV9	-	TRBJ1-2	CASSVAEGWVYGYTF	TGTGCCAGCAGCGTAGCTGAGGGGTGGGTATATGGCTACACCTTC
-	TRBV2	-	TRBJ2-7	CASRTPSFSEQYF	TGTGCCAGCAGGACCCCATCCTTCAGCGAGCAGTACTTC
-	TRBV18	-	TRBJ2-3	CASSPPQRLTDTQYF	TGTGCCAGCTCACCACCCCAGCGACTTACAGATACGCAGTATTTT
-	TRBV20-1	few	TRBJ2-5	CSAQHQETQYF	TGCAGTGCTCAGCACCAAGAGACCCAGTACTTC
-	TRBV30	-	TRBJ2-7	CAWTLGGVHEQYF	TGTGCCTGGACGCTTGGAGGGGTCCACGAGCAGTACTTC
-	TRBV30	-	TRBJ2-2	CAWSVSGSGELFF	TGTGCCTGGAGTGTATCAGGATCCGGGGAGCTGTTTTTT
-	TRBV25-1	-	TRBJ1-2	CASSDPAISNYGYTF	TGTGCCAGCAGTGACCCGGCCATCAGTAACTATGGCTACACCTTC